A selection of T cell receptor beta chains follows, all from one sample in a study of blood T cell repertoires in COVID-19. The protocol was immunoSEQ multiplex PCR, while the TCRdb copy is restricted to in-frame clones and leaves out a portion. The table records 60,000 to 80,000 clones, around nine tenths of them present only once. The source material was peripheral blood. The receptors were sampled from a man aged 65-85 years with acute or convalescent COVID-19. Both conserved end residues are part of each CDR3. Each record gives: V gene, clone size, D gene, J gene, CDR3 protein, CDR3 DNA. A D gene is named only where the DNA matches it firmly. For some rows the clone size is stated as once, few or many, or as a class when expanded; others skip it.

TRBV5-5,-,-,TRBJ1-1,CASSLEAGVEAFF,TGTGCCAGCAGCTTGGAGGCAGGCGTTGAAGCTTTCTTT
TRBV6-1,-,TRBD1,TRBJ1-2,CASSEGQGAGGYTF,TGTGCCAGCAGTGAGGGACAGGGGGCAGGTGGCTACACCTTC
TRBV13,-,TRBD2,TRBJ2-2,CASSSSGVGAGELFF,TGTGCCAGCAGCTCCAGCGGGGTCGGGGCCGGGGAGCTGTTTTTT
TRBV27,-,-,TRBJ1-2,CASSPHLREGQGYTF,TGTGCCAGCAGCCCACATCTCAGGGAAGGACAAGGCTACACCTTC
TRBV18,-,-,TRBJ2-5,CASSSQLSGQETQYF,TGTGCCAGCTCATCTCAGTTGAGCGGCCAAGAGACCCAGTACTTC
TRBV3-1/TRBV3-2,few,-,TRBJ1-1,CASSQGWAGVTEAFF,TGTGCCAGCAGCCAAGGGTGGGCAGGGGTCACTGAAGCTTTCTTT
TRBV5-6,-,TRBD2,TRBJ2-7,CASGGRAAYEQYF,TGTGCCAGCGGGGGGAGGGCCGCCTACGAGCAGTACTTC
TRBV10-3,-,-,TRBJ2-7,CAISDYQRASYEQYF,TGTGCCATCAGTGACTATCAGAGGGCCTCCTACGAGCAGTACTTC
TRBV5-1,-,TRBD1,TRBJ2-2,CASSLEGQGANTGELFF,TGCGCCAGCAGCTTGGAGGGACAGGGGGCGAACACCGGGGAGCTGTTTTTT
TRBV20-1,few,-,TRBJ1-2,CSASREQGMGGYTF,TGCAGTGCTAGTCGAGAGCAGGGGATGGGTGGCTACACCTTC
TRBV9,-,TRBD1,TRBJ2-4,CASSVGGGQGVNIQYF,TGTGCCAGCAGCGTAGGTGGGGGACAGGGGGTGAACATTCAGTACTTC
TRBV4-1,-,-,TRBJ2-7,CASSLWDGGYEQYF,TGCGCCAGCAGCCTCTGGGACGGGGGCTACGAGCAGTACTTC
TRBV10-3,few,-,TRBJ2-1,CAISDPTGDSYNEQFF,TGTGCCATCAGTGACCCCACGGGTGATAGCTACAATGAGCAGTTCTTC
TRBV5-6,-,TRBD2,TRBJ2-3,CASSYYFSGGSTDTQYF,TGTGCCAGCAGCTATTACTTTAGCGGGGGGTCCACAGATACGCAGTATTTT
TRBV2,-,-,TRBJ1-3,CASSYRDTGNTIYF,TGTGCCAGCAGTTACAGGGATACTGGAAACACCATATATTTT